This T cell receptor (beta chain) is from a study of blood T cell repertoires in COVID-19. This CDR3 spans 14 amino acids. V lost 6 bases to trimming and J lost 1 base, with 12 bases between them. Per the germline V gene, CDR1 is ENHRY and CDR2 is SYGVKD. Profiling relied on immunoSEQ multiplex PCR, and the TCRdb table lists in-frame clones only, not all of them. The sample lists about 200,000 clones, around 90% occurring once. The chain has TRBV10-3 and TRBJ1-1; D is possibly TRBD1 (5 bases). The source is a man in his sixties with acute or convalescent COVID-19. Sequencing was performed on peripheral blood. This CDR3 is CAISGGSQNTEAFF. The CDR3 DNA reads TGTGCCATCAGCGGGGGGAGCCAGAACACTGAAGCTTTCTTT.